This entry is about one TCR beta chain. Which antigen it targets is not known. One base away there is no much larger clone; base qualities are not given. From cysteine to phenylalanine, the CDR3 is 14 amino acids long. Only CDR3 DNA remains: 42 bases, in frame from the first base. V drops 6 bases and J drops 6 bases, leaving 18 bases in between. CDR1 and CDR2 (SQVTM, ANQGSEA) derive from the germline V gene. The data belong to a study of T cells in Graves' hyperthyroidism and ophthalmopathy (dated by TCRdb to the late 2010s). About the study as a whole: Peripheral blood was sampled at the time of initial diagnosis, prior to any treatment. Thyroid tissue and blood T-cell repertoires from several Graves' hyperthyroidism patients were also compared in the study. Whether ophthalmopathy could be predicted prospectively was tested in an independent validation cohort made up of some 20 hyperthyroidism patients plus 17 patients who later progressed to ophthalmopathy. The paper reports TCR Vbeta CDR3 sequencing of approximately 130 peripheral blood samples: approximately 41 ophthalmopathy, about 75 hyperthyroidism and approximately 17 progressor patients. For training and testing, the 100 or so patients in the discovery cohort were randomly divided in a 7:3 ratio. Once sampling was done, hyperthyroidism patients were given methimazole at a starting dose of 30 mg daily, whereas ophthalmopathy patients were given high-dose intravenous methylprednisolone. To identify TCR V-J signatures that set the groups apart, the researchers used a discovery cohort of 100 patients, made up of some 41 with Graves' ophthalmopathy and about 60 with stable Graves' hyperthyroidism. Points the paper makes about the study in general: In validation, progression to ophthalmopathy was predicted by the model with around 71% sensitivity and 72% to 80% specificity, a median of around 6.5 months before onset. Blood samples also contained most of the expanded thyroid clonotypes (frequency above 0.001), which suggests that blood repertoires may reflect thyroid immune responses. Ophthalmopathy was separated from stable hyperthyroidism by a 13 V-J signature model, with over 85% sensitivity and 81% to 82% specificity obtained in cross-validation and 80%/75% obtained in testing. Sample size was not statistically predetermined, and investigators were not blinded to group allocation.

Ophthalmopathy patients had moderately to severely active disease, with a Clinical Activity Score of 3 or more, a NOSPECS grade of 4 or more, and a disease duration of less than 3 months. Patients with uncontrolled infections, other autoimmune diseases, pregnancy or lactation were excluded. Diagnoses relied on clinical symptoms, serum thyroxine and TRAb, thyroid ultrasound and orbital computed tomography. PBMCs were separated from 10 ml of fresh peripheral blood using Ficoll-Paque density gradient centrifugation. Total RNA was extracted with Trizol reagent, and quality was checked on an Agilent 2100 Bioanalyzer. TCR beta CDR3 regions were amplified from RNA transcripts. A first-round RT-PCR of the TCR CDR3 used the HTBI primer set with the Qiagen OneStep RT-PCR kit. The libraries were constructed in a second round of multiplex PCR and then size-selected and purified. Sequencing of the libraries was done on an Illumina HiSeq2000 using paired-end 100 bp reads. As for the original processing: SOAPnuke was used to process the raw data, throwing out any read that contained adapters or uncalled bases, had a mean Phred below 15, or lacked an exact constant-primer or identifier match. High-quality paired reads were merged with COPE v1.2.5, and unique nucleotide sequences were defined as clonotypes. MiTCR v1.1 was used to align clonotypes to the IMGT TRBV, TRBD and TRBJ reference segments. The analysis included only V-J combinations with a frequency above 0.0001, which together covered roughly 99% of the repertoires. A TCS score was defined as the ratio between F50 (clonal expansion) and ExV (chaos), using BLOSUM62-based TCRdist between CDR3 peptides within each V-J. Welch's t-statistics and random forest reduced roughly 530 V-J features to 10 to 15, which were used in a naive Bayes classifier (R e1071). The raw public data were reprocessed by TCRdb itself: fastp quality trimming at Q25, MiXCR clonotype calling, in-frame beta chains only. Duplicate CDR3 protein sequences are folded into a single record with the most common DNA and genes. Clone size and V and J calls follow TCRdb, not the original study. In this sample the table shows 400,000 to 500,000 distinct CDR3 sequences, roughly 14% of which occur a single time. Together, the top ten hold roughly an eighth of the sample.

The receptor chain draws on TRBV29-1 and TRBJ2-1; the D region possibly corresponds to TRBD2 (6 bases align). The source is a young man with Graves' ophthalmopathy. Sequencing input: blood. The CDR3 loop reads CSVQLARFGNEQFF. The sequenced DNA is TGCAGCGTCCAGCTAGCGAGGTTCGGCAATGAGCAGTTCTTC.